These 21 T cell receptor beta chains share one sample of origin, sequenced in a study of shared clonotypes between healthy human individuals. Profiled with immunoSEQ multiplex PCR; TCRdb holds only in-frame clones, not every one. The profile shows some 2.1 million clones, about 95% of them singletons. Positive CCR7 selection of CD45RO-negative cells yielded the naive CD8 cells, and terminally differentiated effector memory CD45RA+ cells were excluded. Sequenced sample: naive CD8+ T cells sorted from blood. Receptors were obtained from a man between 18 and 35 years old in good health.

The chain is built from TRBV5-6 and TRBJ1-2; 8 bases fit TRBD1. The trim removed 4 bases at V and 3 bases at J, leaving 11 bases unmatched. The CDR3 spans 16 residues. Germline CDR1 SGHDT, CDR2 YYEEEE. CDR3 sequence (DNA): TGTGCCAGCAGCCCGGGACAGGACTACGTTTACTATGGCTACACCTTC. Its translation: CASSPGQDYVYYGYTF.

With regard to this clone: The same CDR3 is also encoded by other DNA sequences in this sample. V is TRBV7-9 and J is TRBJ2-2; unclear D gene. This CDR3 is built from 14 residues. Trimming removed 1 base at V and 5 bases at J, with 8 bases between. Germline V gene lookup returns CDR1 SEHNR and CDR2 FQNEAQ (reference sequence). The CDR3 sequence is CASSLVSGTGELFF. The CDR3, as DNA: TGTGCCAGCAGCTTAGTGTCCGGTACCGGGGAGCTGTTTTTT.

The chain joins TRBV27 to TRBJ2-2, with 8 bases identical to TRBD1. The CDR3 covers 14 residues. The germline V gene has CDR1 MNHEY and CDR2 SMNVEV (reference sequence). Trimming at V came to 8 bases and at J to 3 bases, leaving 5 bases not matched to a gene. CDR3 sequence: CASWGDRYTGELFF. The CDR3 DNA follows: TGTGCCAGCTGGGGGGACAGGTACACCGGGGAGCTGTTTTTT.

This clone was recorded a few times. J is TRBJ1-5 and V is TRBV10-2; D not resolved. The germline gives CDR1 WSHSY, CDR2 SAAADI. V shed 2 bases and J shed 7 bases, with 6 bases lying between them. This CDR3 region has 12 residues. The CDR3 reads CASSEGWQPQHF. CDR3 DNA sequence: TGCGCCAGCAGTGAGGGTTGGCAGCCCCAGCATTTT.

The chain has TRBV28 and TRBJ2-5; possible D gene TRBD2, 5 bases. V lost 3 bases, J lost 4 bases, and 9 bases lay in between. Germline assignment: CDR1 MDHEN and CDR2 SYDVKM. This CDR3 has 13 amino acids. CDR3 in amino acids: CASSFRRGETQYF. For the CDR3, the DNA is TGTGCCAGCAGTTTTCGACGGGGAGAGACCCAGTACTTC.

The chain has TRBV13 and TRBJ2-2; D is ambiguous. Trimming removed 3 bases from V and 0 bases from J, with 8 bases in between. The CDR3 runs to 15 residues. The germline CDR1 and CDR2 sequences are PRHDT and FYEKMQ (reference sequence). The CDR3 sequence is CASSFQETNTGELFF. The CDR3 DNA sequence: TGTGCCAGCAGCTTTCAAGAGACGAACACCGGGGAGCTGTTTTTT.

The chain links TRBV9 to TRBJ1-2, with D possibly matching TRBD1 (5 bases). V gave up 0 bases and J gave up 6 bases, with 12 bases separating them. This CDR3 comprises 14 residues. Germline V gene sequence: CDR1 SGDLS, CDR2 YYNGEE. The CDR3 DNA reads TGTGCCAGCAGCGTAGAAGGGGAGGTGGATGGCTACACCTTC. Translation gives CASSVEGEVDGYTF.

This chain joins TRBV19 and TRBJ2-7; a weak D match, TRBD2 (6 bases). This CDR3 is built from 14 residues. V lost 4 bases to trimming and J lost 3 bases, with 13 bases between them. The germline CDR1 and CDR2 sequences are LNHDA and SQIVND (reference sequence). The CDR3 protein is CASSTRDWDYEQYF. The CDR3 nucleotides read TGTGCCAGTAGTACCAGGGACTGGGACTACGAGCAGTACTTC.

This chain connects TRBV14 to TRBJ2-7; D unclear. V was shortened by 3 bases and J by 3 bases, with 18 bases between the two germline ends. Looked up from germline, CDR1 is SGHDN and CDR2 is FVKESK. The CDR3 totals 16 residues. CDR3 residues: CASSQPLGSRVYEQYF. In nucleotides, the CDR3 is TGTGCCAGCAGCCAGCCCCTGGGCAGTCGGGTCTACGAGCAGTACTTC.

The chain links TRBV27 to TRBJ2-1, with 9 bases fitting TRBD1. CDR3 length equals 15 residues. V shed 6 bases, J shed 10 bases, and the junction held 13 bases outside the gene matches. The germline gives CDR1 MNHEY, CDR2 SMNVEV (reference sequence). CDR3 amino acids: CASSKDRGFNTEQFF. CDR3 DNA: TGTGCCAGCAGCAAGGACAGGGGCTTTAACACGGAGCAGTTCTTC.

This clone was picked up a small number of times. The chain uses TRBV28 and TRBJ1-5; 10 bases match TRBD1. J lost 3 bases, V lost 8 bases, and 10 bases had no gene match. The CDR3 spans 16 residues. Germline lookup yields CDR1 MDHEN and CDR2 SYDVKM. Here the CDR3 reads CASGGGTGVTNQPQHF. As DNA, the CDR3 is TGTGCCAGCGGGGGAGGGACAGGGGTTACCAATCAGCCCCAGCATTTT.

In the case of this clone: The junction shows a germline mismatch at one end, possibly a read error. The chain has TRBV25-1 and TRBJ2-3; D ambiguous. This CDR3 has 14 amino acids. Germline CDR1 MGHDK, CDR2 SYGVNS. CDR3 sequence: CASSEWGFTDAQYF. The CDR3 nucleotides read TGTGCCAGCAGTGAATGGGGATTCACAGATGCGCAGTATTTT.

V usage is TRBV7-9 and J usage is TRBJ2-7; maybe TRBD1 (6 bases). The germline V gene has CDR1 SEHNR and CDR2 FQNEAQ (reference sequence). V lost 5 bases and J lost 2, with 19 bases in between. CDR3 length: 16 amino acids. The CDR3 loop is CASSAGPDSSTYEQYF. The CDR3 bases are TGTGCCAGCAGCGCCGGGCCGGACAGTTCGACCTACGAGCAGTACTTC.

This rearrangement joins TRBV5-1 to TRBJ2-1, with D hard to call. The ends were cut back, 5 bases at V and 8 bases at J, with 14 bases in the middle. The CDR3 consists of 13 residues. Germline values: CDR1 SGHRS, CDR2 YFSETQ. As DNA, the CDR3 is TGCGCCAGCAGACCTTGGGTAGGTGATGAGCAGTTCTTC. It encodes CASRPWVGDEQFF. The whole variable domain, filled in from reference TRBV5-1 and TRBJ2-1, reads KAGVTQTPRYLIKTRGQQVTLSCSPISGHRSVSWYQQTPGQGLQFLFEYFSETQRNKGNFPGRFSGRQFSNSRSEMNVSTLELGDSALYLCASRPWVGDEQFFGPGTRLTVL.

The CDR3 here is CASSQSPVFPPPEQYF. CDR3 DNA sequence: TGTGCCAGCAGCCAAAGCCCTGTTTTTCCTCCCCCCGAGCAGTACTTC. V gene TRBV14 combines with J gene TRBJ2-7; unclear D gene. Germline CDR1 reads SGHDN; CDR2 reads FVKESK. The CDR3 has 16 amino acids. With 2 bases removed from V and 6 bases from J, the gap between germline ends came to 20 bases.

The V gene is TRBV11-2, the J gene TRBJ2-1; D is possibly TRBD1 or TRBD2 (6 bases each). V was shortened by 1 base and J by 6 bases, with 19 bases between the two germline ends. Germline-derived CDR1 and CDR2 are SGHAT and FQNNGV. This CDR3 is 17 amino acids long. CDR3 amino acids: CASSLGPGAGLGNEQFF. CDR3 nucleotide sequence: TGTGCCAGCAGCTTAGGCCCGGGGGCGGGACTCGGCAATGAGCAGTTCTTC.

The rearrangement uses TRBV27 and TRBJ1-1, with D possibly being TRBD1 (5 bases). Per germline, CDR1 MNHEY and CDR2 SMNVEV (reference sequence). The CDR3 is 13 residues long. Trimming cost V 8 bases and J 4 bases, with 14 bases left between them. The CDR3 loop reads CASRLKGTTEAFF. CDR3 DNA: TGTGCCAGCCGCCTGAAAGGGACCACTGAAGCTTTCTTT.

The chain has TRBV11-2 and TRBJ2-7; D might be TRBD1 or TRBD2, each matching 5 bases. The V gene lost 3 bases and the J gene lost 2 bases, with 11 bases spanning the gap. The CDR3 loop spans 14 amino acids. CDR1 and CDR2 from the germline V gene are SGHAT and FQNNGV. In nucleotides, the CDR3 is TGTGCCAGCAGCTTCCTAGAGGGGCCCTACGAGCAGTACTTC. This encodes CASSFLEGPYEQYF.

This clone has just one count. This chain joins TRBV4-1 and TRBJ2-1; maybe TRBD2 (6 bases). The CDR3 contains 16 residues. Deletions cut 1 base from V and 0 bases from J, with 10 bases between. Per germline, CDR1 MGHRA and CDR2 YSYEKL. The CDR3 DNA follows: TGCGCCAGCAGCCAAGCCCTAGCGAACTCCTACAATGAGCAGTTCTTC. It yields the protein CASSQALANSYNEQFF.

The V gene is TRBV7-9, the J gene TRBJ2-5, with D perhaps given as TRBD1 or TRBD2 (5 bases each). The germline gives CDR1 SEHNR, CDR2 FQNEAQ (reference sequence). This CDR3 contains 14 residues. The V end was cut by 4 bases, the J end by 5 bases, with 14 bases between. The CDR3 nucleotides read TGTGCCAGCAGCTCCCGGGACCTAGGGGAGACCCAGTACTTC. Translation gives CASSSRDLGETQYF.

The chain joins TRBV5-1 to TRBJ1-2; tentatively, D is TRBD1 (5 bases). Germline lookup yields CDR1 SGHRS and CDR2 YFSETQ. V lost 1 base, J lost 3 bases, and 10 bases lay in between. There are 14 residues in the CDR3. The CDR3 DNA is TGCGCCAGCAGCTTGAGGGGATCTGACTATGGCTACACCTTC. Encoded protein: CASSLRGSDYGYTF.